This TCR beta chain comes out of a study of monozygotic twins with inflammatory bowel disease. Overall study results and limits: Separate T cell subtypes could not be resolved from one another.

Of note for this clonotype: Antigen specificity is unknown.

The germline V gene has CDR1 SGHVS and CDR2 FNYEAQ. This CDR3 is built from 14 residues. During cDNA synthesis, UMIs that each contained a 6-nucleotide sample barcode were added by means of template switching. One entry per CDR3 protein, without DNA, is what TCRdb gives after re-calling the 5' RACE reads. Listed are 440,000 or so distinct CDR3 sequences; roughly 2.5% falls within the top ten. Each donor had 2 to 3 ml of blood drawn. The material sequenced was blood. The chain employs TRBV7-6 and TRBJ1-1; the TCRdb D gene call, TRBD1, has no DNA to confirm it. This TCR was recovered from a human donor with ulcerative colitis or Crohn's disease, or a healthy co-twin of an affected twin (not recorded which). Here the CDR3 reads CASSLGDRGRGAFF.